This T cell receptor (beta chain) emerged from a study of T cells after yellow fever vaccination. Notes on the study in general: Most primary-vaccination clones recurred post-booster (around 97% CD4, 85% to 90% CD8).

Trimming removed 6 bases at V and 8 bases at J, with 13 bases between. The CDR3 runs 13 residues. Germline CDR1 is SGHVS and CDR2 is FQNEAQ. A remark on this clonotype: No antigen is known for it.

UMIs were added to TCR cDNA along with a universal primer site when it was made by 5'RACE template switching. MiXCR was run by TCRdb on the 5' RACE reads, yielding one entry per CDR3 protein. The sample holds around 320,000 distinct CDR3 sequences, roughly 9% seen once. The gene calls are TRBV7-8 and TRBJ1-4; no clear D gene. This TCR derives from a man younger than 35 who received the YFV17D yellow fever vaccine. Sequenced here: CD4+ T cells sorted from PBMCs, sampled 5 days after the yellow fever booster vaccination. DNA of the CDR3: TGTGCCAGCAGTACTAGAGAGCGGGAAAAACTGTTTTTT. Amino acid sequence: CASSTREREKLFF.